These 20 T cell receptor beta chains originate from one sample sequenced in a study of blood T cells in healthy people across ages. PCR was performed a second time for roughly 7 to 12 cycles using a sample-barcoded 5' primer and a J-beta primer mix. Each CDR3 protein gets one entry after TCRdb re-called the 5' RACE reads with MiXCR. The table has some 710,000 distinct CDR3 sequences, 35% to 50% seen once; the top ten hold around 18%. The sample was blood. The source is a man of 80 years or more in good health.

The chain has TRBV7-6 and TRBJ1-4, with D possibly TRBD1 on 6 matching bases. CDR1 and CDR2 (germline): SGHVS, FNYEAQ. The CDR3 is 15 residues long. Trimming took off 2 bases at V and 0 bases at J, with 7 bases between the two ends. The CDR3, as DNA: TGTGCCAGCAGCTTAAAGGGGGCAACTAATGAAAAACTGTTTTTT. Encoded protein: CASSLKGATNEKLFF.

Turning to this clonotype: A much larger clonotype is one base distant, so this may be a read error. The V and J genes are TRBV7-9 and TRBJ1-1, with 7 positions matching TRBD1. There are 13 residues in the CDR3. Germline CDR1 reads SEHNR; CDR2 reads FQNEAQ (reference sequence). The chain's CDR3 is CASSPTGNPEAFF. CDR3 coding DNA: TGTGCCAGCAGCCCGACAGGGAACCCTGAAGCTTTCTTT. Full variable domain (missing parts from reference TRBV7-9 and TRBJ1-1): DTGVSQNPRHKITKRGQNVTFRCDPISEHNRLYWYRQTLGQGPEFLTYFQNEAQLEKSRLLSDRFSAERPKGSFSTLEIQRTEQGDSAMYLCASSPTGNPEAFFGQGTRLTVV.

The chain links TRBV5-1 to TRBJ2-5; D unclear. Trimming stripped 1 base from V and 3 bases from J, with 10 bases between. The CDR3 covers 14 residues. CDR1 SGHRS and CDR2 YFSETQ come from the germline V gene. The CDR3 region is CASSLSARKETQYF. CDR3 nucleotide sequence: TGCGCCAGCAGCTTGTCTGCCAGGAAAGAGACCCAGTACTTC.

The chain is built from TRBV11-3 and TRBJ2-2; a possible D gene is TRBD2 (5 bases). The CDR3 consists of 15 residues. V was shortened by 5 bases and J by 7 bases, with 17 bases between the two germline ends. Looked up from germline, CDR1 is SGHNT and CDR2 is YENEEA. CDR3 in DNA: TGTGCCAGCAGCCCAGTAGCGCCGCCGGTCGGGGAGCTGTTTTTT. This gives the protein CASSPVAPPVGELFF. Full variable domain (outside the CDR3, taken from reference TRBV11-3 and TRBJ2-2): EAGVVQSPRYKIIEKKQPVAFWCNPISGHNTLYWYLQNLGQGPELLIRYENEEAVDDSQLPKDRFSAERLKGVDSTLKIQPAELGDSAVYLCASSPVAPPVGELFFGEGSRLTVL.

This clonotype has more than one count but fewer than ten. The chain employs TRBV6-2 or TRBV6-3 and TRBJ2-1; the match to TRBD2 covers 12 bases. This CDR3 region has 17 residues. Losses at the gene ends were 5 bases for V and 4 bases for J; bases not matched to a gene: 9. The germline gives CDR1 MNHEY, CDR2 SVGEGT. CDR3 loop: CASSARLAGVGYNEQFF. The CDR3 DNA reads as TGTGCCAGCAGTGCCAGACTAGCGGGAGTGGGGTACAATGAGCAGTTCTTC.

V is TRBV10-3 and J is TRBJ2-3, with D unclear. The V end was cut by 0 bases, the J end by 6 bases, with 13 bases between. Germline V gene sequence: CDR1 ENHRY, CDR2 SYGVKD. The CDR3 runs 15 residues. The CDR3 nucleotides are TGTGCCATCAGTGAGTCTGGGAAGTCCGCTGATACGCAGTATTTT. It specifies CAISESGKSADTQYF.

This clonotype was recorded once. The chain joins TRBV7-2 to TRBJ2-7; 7 bases are shared with TRBD2. This CDR3 is 15 amino acids long. Trimming cost V 2 bases and J 4 bases; bases outside gene matches: 8. The V gene's germline CDR1 is SGHTA and CDR2 FQGNSA. The CDR3 protein is CASSLLTSGMYEQYF. The CDR3 coding sequence is TGTGCCAGCAGCTTACTGACCAGCGGGATGTACGAGCAGTACTTC.

As regards this clonotype: This may be a read error, as it is one base from a much larger clone. The chain couples TRBV20-1 to TRBJ2-1; TRBD2 aligns across 8 bases. The CDR3 is 15 residues long. The germline CDR1 and CDR2 sequences are DFQATT and SNEGSKA (reference sequence). Trimming removed 3 bases from V and 4 bases from J; junction bases left unmatched: 8. The CDR3 DNA follows: TGCAGTGCTAGGTCACGAGCGGGAGATTACAATGAGCAGTTCTTC. As protein: CSARSRAGDYNEQFF.

Of note for this clonotype: Compared with germline, one end of the junction differs, possibly owing to a read error. The rearrangement links TRBV5-1 to TRBJ2-3; D tentatively fits TRBD1 or TRBD2 (5 bases each). Germline values: CDR1 SGHRS, CDR2 YFSETQ. The CDR3 contains 15 residues. CDR3 sequence reads: CASSRRGEGTDTQYF. The CDR3 bases are TGTGCCAGCTCCCGAAGGGGAGAGGGCACAGATACGCAGTATTTT.

The chain employs TRBV10-3 and TRBJ2-7; 9 nucleotides align to TRBD1. Trimming took 4 bases from V and 6 from J; bases not matched to a gene: 4. The germline gives CDR1 ENHRY, CDR2 SYGVKD. This CDR3 spans 13 amino acids. This chain's CDR3 is CAISGGQGIEQYF. CDR3 DNA: TGTGCCATCAGTGGGGGACAGGGTATCGAGCAGTACTTC.

This clonotype was detected many times. The genes are TRBV28 and TRBJ2-5, with TRBD1 identical over 7 bases. Per germline, CDR1 MDHEN and CDR2 SYDVKM. The CDR3 runs to 17 residues. Losses at the gene ends were 5 bases for V and 5 bases for J; bases not matched to a gene: 17. The CDR3 nucleotides are TGTGCCAGCAGTAAAGTGGAAGTCGTAGGGGGCTCGGAGACCCAGTACTTC. Translating gives CASSKVEVVGGSETQYF.

The chain employs TRBV20-1 and TRBJ2-5, with 9 positions matching TRBD1. The CDR3 is 12 amino acids. Trimming at V came to 6 bases and at J to 5 bases, leaving 4 bases not matched to a gene. Germline-derived CDR1 and CDR2 are DFQATT and SNEGSKA (reference sequence). CDR3 DNA sequence: TGCAGTGCCGGGACAGGGAAGGAGACCCAGTACTTC. It codes for CSAGTGKETQYF.

The chain has TRBV12-3 or TRBV12-4 and TRBJ1-2; 8 bases align to TRBD1. V lost 3 bases, J lost 4 bases, and 4 bases stayed unmatched. The CDR3 is made up of 14 amino acids. The DNA of the CDR3 is TGTGCCAGCAGTTTGACCGGGACAGGCTATGGCTACACCTTC. This gives the protein CASSLTGTGYGYTF.

This chain joins TRBV6-5 and TRBJ2-1; 10 bases are shared with TRBD2. V gave up 7 bases and J gave up 7 bases; unmatched junction bases: 10. The CDR3 is 15 residues long. Germline lookup yields CDR1 MNHEY and CDR2 SVGAGI. The CDR3 bases are TGTGCCAGCACCACGAGGGCTAGCGGGAGAAATGAGCAGTTCTTC. Translating it yields CASTTRASGRNEQFF.

The chain couples TRBV7-2 to TRBJ2-1; D may be TRBD1 (6 bases). Germline lookup yields CDR1 SGHTA and CDR2 FQGNSA. The CDR3 has 14 amino acids. V lost 0 bases and J lost 10, with 13 bases in between. The CDR3 loop reads CASSLAPRGREQFF. The CDR3 coding sequence is TGTGCCAGCAGCTTAGCTCCCAGGGGACGGGAGCAGTTCTTC.

Of note for this clonotype: Since a much larger clone is just one base distant, this may be a read error. V is TRBV10-3 and J is TRBJ2-4, with D hard to call. The CDR3 extends over 19 amino acids. CDR1 and CDR2 from the germline V gene are ENHRY and SYGVKD. Trimming stripped 2 bases from V and 0 bases from J, with 20 bases between. The CDR3 region is CAISEPHLGSGLAKNIQYF. CDR3 DNA sequence: TGTGCCATCAGTGAGCCCCACCTAGGAAGTGGCCTAGCCAAAAACATTCAGTACTTC.

This sequence joins TRBV7-2 and TRBJ2-7; D is unresolved. The V gene lost 0 bases and the J gene lost 5 bases, with 14 bases spanning the gap. The CDR3 consists of 15 residues. The V gene's germline CDR1 is SGHTA and CDR2 FQGNSA. In nucleotides, the CDR3 is TGTGCCAGCAGCTTAGCTGGGTACATCGAAAACGAGCAGTACTTC. Its protein product is CASSLAGYIENEQYF. The full variable domain, completed using reference TRBV7-2 and TRBJ2-7, is GAGVSQSPSNKVTEKGKDVELRCDPISGHTALYWYRQSLGQGLEFLIYFQGNSAPDKSGLPSDRFSAERTGGSVSTLTIQRTQQEDSAVYLCASSLAGYIENEQYFGPGTRLTVT.

This clonotype was recorded many times. This rearrangement joins TRBV12-3 or TRBV12-4 to TRBJ2-7; TRBD1 agrees at 9 bases. The V and J ends lost 3 bases and 0 bases, in that order; junction bases with no gene match: 9. The CDR3 covers 17 residues. CDR3 region: CASSLGTGRLSSYEQYF. CDR3 nucleotide sequence: TGTGCCAGCAGTTTGGGGACAGGGCGTCTTAGCTCCTACGAGCAGTACTTC.

The table lists this clonotype with a few counts. This chain links TRBV20-1 with TRBJ2-7; D remains ambiguous. Germline-derived CDR1 and CDR2 are DFQATT and SNEGSKA (reference sequence). V was shortened by 3 bases and J by 4 bases, with 10 bases between the two germline ends. The CDR3 runs 12 residues. The CDR3 region is CSASLNRYEQYF. The CDR3 DNA is TGCAGTGCTAGCTTAAACAGATACGAGCAGTACTTC.

In regard to this clonotype: A read error is possible here, since a much larger clone lies one base away. The rearrangement links TRBV4-1 to TRBJ2-5; a possible D gene is TRBD2 (5 bases). The CDR3 sequence is 13 residues long. Per germline, CDR1 MGHRA and CDR2 YSYEKL. The ends were cut back, 4 bases at V and 11 bases at J, with 17 bases in the middle. For the CDR3, the DNA is TGCGCCAGCAGCCCGCGGGCCTACAATGAGCAGTACTTC. Its translation is CASSPRAYNEQYF.